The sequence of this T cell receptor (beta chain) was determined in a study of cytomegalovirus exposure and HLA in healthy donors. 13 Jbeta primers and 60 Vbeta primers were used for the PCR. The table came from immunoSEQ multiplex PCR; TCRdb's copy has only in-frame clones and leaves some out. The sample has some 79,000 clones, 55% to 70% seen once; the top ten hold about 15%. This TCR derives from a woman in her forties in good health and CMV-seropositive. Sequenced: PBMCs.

The CDR3 loop is CASSQDPRSYEQYF. The CDR3 DNA follows: TGCGCCAGCAGCCAAGATCCCAGATCCTACGAGCAGTACTTC. The V gene is TRBV4-3, the J gene TRBJ2-7; D gene ambiguous. The CDR3 contains 14 residues. Germline CDR1 reads LGHNA; CDR2 reads YSLEER. Trimming removed 0 bases at V and 1 base at J, with 7 bases between.